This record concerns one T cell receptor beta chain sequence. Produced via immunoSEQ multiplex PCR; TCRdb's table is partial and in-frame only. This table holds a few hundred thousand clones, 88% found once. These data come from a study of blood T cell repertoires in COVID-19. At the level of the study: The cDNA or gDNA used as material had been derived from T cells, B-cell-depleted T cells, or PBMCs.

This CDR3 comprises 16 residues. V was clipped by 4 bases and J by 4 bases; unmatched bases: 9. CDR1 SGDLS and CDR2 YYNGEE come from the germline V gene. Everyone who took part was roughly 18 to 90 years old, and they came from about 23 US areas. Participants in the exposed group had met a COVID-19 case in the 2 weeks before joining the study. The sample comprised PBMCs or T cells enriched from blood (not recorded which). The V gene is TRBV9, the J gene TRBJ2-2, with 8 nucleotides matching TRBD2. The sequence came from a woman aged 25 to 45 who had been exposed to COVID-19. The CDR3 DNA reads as TGTGCCAGCAGCATGAGCGGGAGAATATCCACCGGGGAGCTGTTTTTT. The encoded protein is CASSMSGRISTGELFF.